The text below deals with one T cell receptor (beta chain). This clonotype was detected a few times. Which antigen it targets is not known. The input lacks base qualities; no much larger clone sits a single base away. The data stem from a study of T cells after yellow fever vaccination (dated by TCRdb to between 2019 and 2020). Looking at the study overall: The SMART-Seq v4 Ultra Low Input RNA kit was used to prepare libraries from fractions with low cell numbers. Two healthy male donors, one aged 18 to 30 and one aged 30 to 39 years, were included in the cohort. Blood was collected at multiple timepoints before and after primary and secondary immunization, and bulk PBMC replicates and cell subsets were isolated. To track T-cell clones before and after primary and booster YFV17D yellow fever vaccination, bulk TCR alpha and beta repertoires were sequenced longitudinally. What the authors observed across the whole study: Computational filtering was required because FACS-sorted repertoires could contain abundant contaminating clonotypes from the bulk population. A small fraction of clonotypes appeared in both the CD4 and CD8 compartments, likely as a result of convergent recombination. Because only two donors were included in the study, the extent to which the findings can be generalized is limited. Most clones expanded after primary vaccination (approximately 97% of CD4 and 88% of CD8) were re-detected after the booster, suggesting that broad memory maintenance occurred. The secondary T-cell response was found to be weaker but faster than the primary response, with a peak reached on day 5 rather than on day 15.

V lost 6 bases and J lost 3 bases, and the count of bases not matched to a germline gene is 5. According to the germline V gene (reference sequence), CDR1 reads DFQATT and CDR2 reads SNEGSKA. From cysteine to phenylalanine, the CDR3 is 13 amino acids long. Just CDR3 DNA is preserved here, 39 bases in frame from base 1. TCR cDNA was synthesized by 5'RACE template switching, which introduced a universal primer site and unique molecular identifiers. Priming of cDNA synthesis was performed from both the TCR alpha and TCR beta constant segments. Two PCR steps were used to amplify libraries, with sample barcodes and sequencing adapters being added in the second step. Sequencing of libraries was performed on Illumina HiSeq 2500 (2x100 bp) or NovaSeq (2x150 bp). On the study's bioinformatics: MIGEC handled demultiplexing of reads and collapsing into UMI consensus sequences, while MiXCR performed V(D)J alignment. Vaccine-responding clonotypes were identified with edgeR using replicate PBMC samples, with FDR below 0.01 and a log2 fold change above 5 up to day 15 being required. Bulk clonotypes were assigned CD4 or CD8 identity according to which sequenced CD4 or CD8 repertoire held them at higher abundance. Using fastp at Q25 and MiXCR, TCRdb reprocessed the public reads and kept productive beta chains. Rows matching on CDR3 protein sequence are summarized as one entry with the most common DNA and genes. TCRdb, rather than the study authors, made the V and J calls. The sample table lists 500,000 to 650,000 distinct CDR3 sequences, roughly 12% of them with a count of one. The top ten hold under 15% of the sample.

In the paper's terms, the treatment or condition label means: live attenuated yellow fever vaccine strain. At every blood-draw timepoint, two biological replicates of bulk PBMCs were collected. A standard Ficoll-Paque protocol was used to isolate PBMCs from peripheral blood. TriZol was used to extract RNA from bulk PBMCs, CD4 and CD8 fractions, and dextramer-positive and dextramer-negative fractions. Sample: PBMCs, taken on the day of the yellow fever booster vaccination. This TCR came from a man under 40 who received the YFV17D yellow fever vaccine. This sequence uses TRBV20-1 and TRBJ1-5; 7 bases in the junction line up with TRBD1. The DNA reads TGCAGTGCCGACAGGGACTCCAATCAGCCCCAGCATTTT. Its protein reads: CSADRDSNQPQHF.